Included here is one T cell receptor (beta chain) sequence, with context. CDR3 size: 13 residues. Germline V CDR1 and CDR2: MGHRA, YSYEKL. V shed 4 bases, J shed 4 bases, and the junction held 2 bases outside the gene matches. Clones were sequenced by immunoSEQ multiplex PCR, and TCRdb holds only the in-frame ones, with some missing. The table includes 45,000 to 60,000 clones, approximately 87% detected once. These data are taken from a study of T cell clones after liver transplantation. Overall study: TCRbeta sequencing after a pre-transplant mixed lymphocyte reaction identified graft-donor-reactive clones, later tracked in post-transplant blood. Until 12-24 months post-transplant, subjects got standard immunosuppression and no induction.

Sorting of unstimulated PBMCs yielded separate CD3+CD4+ and CD3+CD8+ fractions. Sequencing used CD8+ T cells from blood, obtained 12 months after liver transplant. This clonotype was sampled from a human patient who received a liver transplant. T cells may partly derive from the graft donor. The chain combines TRBV4-1 with TRBJ1-1; 8 nucleotides match TRBD1. CDR3 region: CASSLDRGTEAFF. CDR3 sequence (DNA): TGCGCCAGCAGCCTCGACAGGGGCACTGAAGCTTTCTTT.